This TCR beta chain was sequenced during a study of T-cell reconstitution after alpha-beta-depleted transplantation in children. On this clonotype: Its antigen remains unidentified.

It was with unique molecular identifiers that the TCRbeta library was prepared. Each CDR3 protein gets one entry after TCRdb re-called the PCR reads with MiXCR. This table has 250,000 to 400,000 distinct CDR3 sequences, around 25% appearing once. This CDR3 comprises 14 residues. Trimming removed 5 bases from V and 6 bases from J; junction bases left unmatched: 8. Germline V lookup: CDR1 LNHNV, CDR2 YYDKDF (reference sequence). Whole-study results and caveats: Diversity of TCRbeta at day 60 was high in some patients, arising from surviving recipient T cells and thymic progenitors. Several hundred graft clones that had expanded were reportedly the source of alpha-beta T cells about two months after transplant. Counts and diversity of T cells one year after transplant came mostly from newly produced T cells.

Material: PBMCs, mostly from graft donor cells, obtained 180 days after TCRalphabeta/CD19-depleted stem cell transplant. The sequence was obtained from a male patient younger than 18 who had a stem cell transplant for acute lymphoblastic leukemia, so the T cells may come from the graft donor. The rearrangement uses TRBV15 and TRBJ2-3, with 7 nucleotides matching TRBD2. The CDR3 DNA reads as TGTGCCACCAGCGCTCCCAAGGGAGGGGATACGCAGTATTTT. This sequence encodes CATSAPKGGDTQYF.